The clone carrying this TCR beta chain was found a few times. Its antigen remains unidentified. Between the trimmed V and J ends, which lost 3 bases and 4 bases, there was a span of 12 bases. The CDR3 runs 14 residues. Germline-derived CDR1 and CDR2 are LNHNV and YYDKDF (reference sequence). This specimen comes from a study of CD8 T cells in ankylosing spondylitis. Libraries for TCR beta were made by quantitative 5'-RACE with molecular barcodes. In TCRdb, the 5' RACE reads were re-called with MiXCR into one record per CDR3 protein. The data contain about 500,000 distinct CDR3 sequences, roughly an eighth of them singletons. Points from the study as a whole: Certain motif variants had earlier been reported in reactive arthritis synovial fluid and blood. As reported, disease-linked clones showed significant enrichment in matched ankylosing spondylitis synovial fluid. A TCR beta motif made of under 10 highly homologous variants seemed typical of ankylosing spondylitis blood. Clones that were linked to disease were CD8+ and were relatively rare in peripheral blood.

The receptor's source is a male donor with ankylosing spondylitis. The J gene is TRBJ1-2, the V gene TRBV15, with TRBD1 as a possible D gene (5 bases). Sequenced input: blood, either unsorted or a sorted T cell fraction (not recorded which). CDR3 DNA: TGTGCCACCAGCAGGGGGCAGGGTGGCTATGGCTACACCTTC. Translating gives CATSRGQGGYGYTF.